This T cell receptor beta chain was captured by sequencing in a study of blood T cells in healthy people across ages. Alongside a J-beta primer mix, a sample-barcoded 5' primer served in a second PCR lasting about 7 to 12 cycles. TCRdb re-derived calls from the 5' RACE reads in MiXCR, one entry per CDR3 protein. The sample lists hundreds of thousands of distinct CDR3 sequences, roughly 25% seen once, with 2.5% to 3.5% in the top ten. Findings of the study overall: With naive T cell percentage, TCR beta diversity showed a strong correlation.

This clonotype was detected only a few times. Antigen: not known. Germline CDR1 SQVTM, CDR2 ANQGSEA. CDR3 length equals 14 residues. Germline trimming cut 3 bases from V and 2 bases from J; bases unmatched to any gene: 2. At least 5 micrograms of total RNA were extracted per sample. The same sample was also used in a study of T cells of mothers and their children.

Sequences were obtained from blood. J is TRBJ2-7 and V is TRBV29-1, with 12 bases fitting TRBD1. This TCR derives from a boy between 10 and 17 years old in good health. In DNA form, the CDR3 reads TGCAGCGTTGAGGGACAGGGGGCGGCCTACGAGCAGTACTTC. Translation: CSVEGQGAAYEQYF.